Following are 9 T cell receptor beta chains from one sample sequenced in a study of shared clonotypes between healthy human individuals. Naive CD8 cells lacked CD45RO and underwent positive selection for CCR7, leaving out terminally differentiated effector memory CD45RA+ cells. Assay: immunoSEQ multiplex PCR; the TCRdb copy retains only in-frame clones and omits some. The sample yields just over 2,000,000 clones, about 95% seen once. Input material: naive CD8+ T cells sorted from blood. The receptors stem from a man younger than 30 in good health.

CDR3 amino acids: CASTVGTGVTGELFF. The DNA for the CDR3 is TGTGCCAGCACCGTGGGGACAGGCGTCACCGGGGAGCTGTTTTTT. The chain couples TRBV7-6 to TRBJ2-2; TRBD1 aligns across 8 bases. The ends lost 7 bases at V and 4 bases at J; junction bases unmatched: 8. CDR3 length equals 15 residues. Germline CDR1 SGHVS, CDR2 FNYEAQ.

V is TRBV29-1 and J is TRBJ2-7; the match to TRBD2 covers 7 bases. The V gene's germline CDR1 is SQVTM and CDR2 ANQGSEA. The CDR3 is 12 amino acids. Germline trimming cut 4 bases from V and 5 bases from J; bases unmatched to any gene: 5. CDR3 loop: CSVVGGSHEQYF. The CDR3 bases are TGCAGCGTTGTGGGGGGGAGCCACGAGCAGTACTTC.

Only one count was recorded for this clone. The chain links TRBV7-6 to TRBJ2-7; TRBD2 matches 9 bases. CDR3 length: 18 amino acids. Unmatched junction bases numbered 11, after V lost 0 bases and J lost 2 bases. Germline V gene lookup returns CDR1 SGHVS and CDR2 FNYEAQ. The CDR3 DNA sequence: TGTGCCAGCAGCTTAGCCGGGACTAGCCTCGAGGCCGCCTACGAGCAGTACTTC. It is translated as CASSLAGTSLEAAYEQYF.

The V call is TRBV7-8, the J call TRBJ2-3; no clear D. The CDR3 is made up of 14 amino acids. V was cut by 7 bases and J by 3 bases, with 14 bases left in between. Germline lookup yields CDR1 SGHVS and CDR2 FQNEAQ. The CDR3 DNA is TGTGCCAGCACCCCGTCCTCGGTTACAGATACGCAGTATTTT. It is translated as CASTPSSVTDTQYF.

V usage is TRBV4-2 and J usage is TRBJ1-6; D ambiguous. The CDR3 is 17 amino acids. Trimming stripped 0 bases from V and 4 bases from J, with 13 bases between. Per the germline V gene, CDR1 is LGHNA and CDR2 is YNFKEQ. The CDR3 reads CASSQDGLWGYNSPLHF. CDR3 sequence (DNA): TGTGCCAGCAGCCAAGACGGGTTGTGGGGATATAATTCACCCCTCCACTTT.

This chain's CDR3 is CASGLMTAGMQPQHF. DNA of the CDR3: TGTGCTAGTGGTTTGATGACAGCGGGGATGCAGCCCCAGCATTTT. The chain links TRBV12-5 to TRBJ1-5; tentative D call: TRBD1 (5 bases). The V gene's germline CDR1 is LGHNT and CDR2 FRNRAP. The CDR3 contains 15 residues. V was trimmed by 2 bases and J by 7 bases, leaving 15 bases between them.

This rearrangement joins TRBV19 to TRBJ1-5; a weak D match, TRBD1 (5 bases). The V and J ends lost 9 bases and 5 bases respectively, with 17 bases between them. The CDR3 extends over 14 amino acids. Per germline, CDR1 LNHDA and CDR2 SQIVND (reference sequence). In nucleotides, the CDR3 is TGTGCCAGCGGACAAGGCACGTTCGATCAGCCCCAGCATTTT. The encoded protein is CASGQGTFDQPQHF.

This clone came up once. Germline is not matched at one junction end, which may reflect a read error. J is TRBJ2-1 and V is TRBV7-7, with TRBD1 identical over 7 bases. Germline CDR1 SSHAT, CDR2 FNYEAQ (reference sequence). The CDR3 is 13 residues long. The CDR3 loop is CASSFGTDNEQFF. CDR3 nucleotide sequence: TGTGCTAGCAGCTTTGGGACAGACAATGAGCAGTTCTTC.

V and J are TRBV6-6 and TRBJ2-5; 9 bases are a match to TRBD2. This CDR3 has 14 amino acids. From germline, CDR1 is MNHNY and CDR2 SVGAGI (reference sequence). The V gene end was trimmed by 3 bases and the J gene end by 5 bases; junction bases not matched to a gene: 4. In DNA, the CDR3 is TGTGCCAGCAGTTATATGACTAGCGGTGAGACCCAGTACTTC. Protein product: CASSYMTSGETQYF.